A single sample is the source of the 22 T cell receptor beta chains below, sequenced in a study of T cell responses to AZD1222 COVID-19 vaccine. Method: immunoSEQ multiplex PCR; TCRdb's copy keeps in-frame clones and lacks some. The repertoire holds over 120,000 clones, with about 92% as singletons. Sequencing was performed on peripheral blood, taken 28 days after the second AZD1222 dose. The receptors originated from an adult who received the AZD1222 COVID-19 vaccine.

The genes are TRBV2 and TRBJ1-5; 7 nucleotides line up with TRBD1. Germline V gene data show CDR1 as SNHLY and CDR2 as FYNNEI. The J segment lost 7 bases and the V segment lost 6 bases, leaving 6 bases of the junction unmatched. This CDR3 comprises 13 residues. CDR3 amino acids: CASRYQGQQPQHF. The DNA for the CDR3 is TGTGCCAGCAGGTATCAGGGACAGCAGCCCCAGCATTTT.

The chain links TRBV18 to TRBJ1-2, with TRBD1 as a possible D gene (5 bases). V gave up 1 base and J gave up 7 bases, with 13 bases separating them. The CDR3 sequence is 14 residues long. Germline V gives CDR1 KGHSH, CDR2 LQKENI. The CDR3 loop reads CASSPLTDRTGYTF. CDR3 in DNA: TGTGCCAGCTCACCACTGACAGATCGGACTGGCTACACCTTC.

The chain has TRBV28 and TRBJ1-1; D is ambiguous. The CDR3 length is 14 residues. Germline values: CDR1 MDHEN, CDR2 SYDVKM. Trimming shortened V by 3 bases and J by 5 bases, and 13 bases separated the two germline ends. The CDR3 loop reads CASSFSFLGTEAFF. For the CDR3, the DNA is TGTGCCAGCAGTTTTTCTTTCCTGGGGACTGAAGCTTTCTTT.

The chain employs TRBV6-5 and TRBJ2-7; no firm D call. Germline V gene lookup returns CDR1 MNHEY and CDR2 SVGAGI. The CDR3 is 14 amino acids. V dropped 0 bases and J dropped 2 bases, with 8 bases sitting between them. CDR3 amino acids: CASSYSRQAYEQYF. The CDR3 DNA is TGTGCCAGCAGTTACTCGAGACAAGCCTACGAGCAGTACTTC.

The V and J genes are TRBV19 and TRBJ2-4; TRBD2 matches at 14 bases. Germline V CDR1 and CDR2: LNHDA, SQIVND (reference sequence). The CDR3 has 19 amino acids. V lost 5 bases and J lost 0; bases outside the gene matches: 9. CDR3 DNA: TGTGCCAGTAGTGGGACTAGCGGGAGATTTTTTGGAGCCAAAAACATTCAGTACTTC. It encodes CASSGTSGRFFGAKNIQYF.

The chain recombines TRBV28 with TRBJ1-1; no reliable D call. The ends were cut back, 5 bases at V and 10 bases at J, with 14 bases in the middle. This CDR3 has 12 amino acids. Germline CDR1 reads MDHEN; CDR2 reads SYDVKM. CDR3 nucleotides: TGTGCCAGCAGTCTCCCCTCGTTTGGAGCTTTCTTT. It specifies CASSLPSFGAFF. The variable domain in full, completed from reference TRBV28 and TRBJ1-1, reads DVKVTQSSRYLVKRTGEKVFLECVQDMDHENMFWYRQDPGLGLRLIYFSYDVKMKEKGDIPEGYSVSREKKERFSLILESASTNQTSMYLCASSLPSFGAFFGQGTRLTVV.

The chain is built from TRBV7-3 and TRBJ2-3, with D perhaps matching TRBD2 (6 bases). V lost 5 bases to trimming and J lost 8 bases, with 14 bases between them. The CDR3 totals 13 residues. Germline V CDR1 and CDR2: SGHTA, FQGTGA. The CDR3 sequence: CASSSRELGTQYF. The DNA for the CDR3 is TGTGCCAGCAGCAGCCGGGAGTTGGGTACGCAGTATTTT.

The chain links TRBV5-1 to TRBJ1-1; D is possibly TRBD1 (5 bases). The ends were cut back, 4 bases at V and 1 base at J, with 14 bases in the middle. This CDR3 is 15 amino acids long. CDR1 is SGHRS and CDR2 is YFSETQ in the germline V gene. As DNA, the CDR3 is TGCGCCAGCAGCGAAAGGGACGGCCGGAACACTGAAGCTTTCTTT. Encoded protein: CASSERDGRNTEAFF.

The gene calls are TRBV11-2 and TRBJ2-7, with D hard to call. The V gene's germline CDR1 is SGHAT and CDR2 FQNNGV. Trimming stripped 1 base from V and 0 bases from J, with 19 bases between. The CDR3 sequence is 18 residues long. This CDR3 is CASSLGLTRSRSSYEQYF. CDR3 DNA: TGTGCCAGCAGCTTAGGTTTGACCCGGTCAAGGAGCTCCTACGAGCAGTACTTC.

The genes are TRBV28 and TRBJ1-1, with a weak D call TRBD1 (6 bases). Trimming cost V 9 bases and J 3 bases, with 11 bases left between them. CDR3 length: 12 residues. Germline V gene lookup returns CDR1 MDHEN and CDR2 SYDVKM. As DNA, the CDR3 is TGTGCCAGTCAGGGGATGTACACTGAAGCTTTCTTT. Its translation: CASQGMYTEAFF.

The chain combines TRBV19 with TRBJ1-1, with D hard to call. Trimming stripped 8 bases from V and 1 base from J, with 14 bases between. The CDR3 sequence is 14 residues long. The germline V gene encodes CDR1 LNHDA and CDR2 SQIVND (reference sequence). The CDR3 sequence: CASLSPLANTEAFF. The CDR3 DNA sequence: TGTGCCAGTCTGAGTCCCCTCGCGAACACTGAAGCTTTCTTT.

V usage is TRBV7-2 and J usage is TRBJ1-2, with 7 bases lining up with TRBD1. Germline-derived CDR1 and CDR2 are SGHTA and FQGNSA. The ends lost 1 base at V and 3 bases at J; junction bases unmatched: 2. The CDR3 loop spans 14 amino acids. DNA for the CDR3: TGTGCCAGCAGCTTAGTTACAGGGGACTATGGCTACACCTTC. Translation gives CASSLVTGDYGYTF.

This clone was seen only a few times. The V gene is TRBV19, the J gene TRBJ2-3; tentative D call: TRBD2 (5 bases). Germline loops: CDR1 LNHDA, CDR2 SQIVND (reference sequence). V lost 5 bases, J lost 6 bases, and 15 bases lay in between. CDR3 length: 14 residues. The CDR3 sequence is CASSLDWLGDTQYF. CDR3 sequence (DNA): TGTGCCAGTAGTCTGGACTGGTTGGGGGATACGCAGTATTTT. The full variable domain, completed using reference TRBV19 and TRBJ2-3, is DGGITQSPKYLFRKEGQNVTLSCEQNLNHDAMYWYRQDPGQGLRLIYYSQIVNDFQKGDIAEGYSVSREKKESFPLTVTSAQKNPTAFYLCASSLDWLGDTQYFGPGTRLTVL.

This clone was detected only a few times. The CDR3 sequence: CASSLGGRVYEQYF. The CDR3 DNA sequence: TGTGCCAGCAGCTTGGGGGGGCGGGTCTACGAGCAGTACTTC. This chain connects TRBV5-4 to TRBJ2-7; tentative D call: TRBD1 (6 bases). CDR3 length: 14 residues. V lost 0 bases and J 3 bases, leaving 10 bases between the germline ends. CDR1 is SGHNT and CDR2 is YYREEE in the germline V gene (reference sequence).

The chain employs TRBV5-4 and TRBJ1-2; no clear D gene. CDR1 and CDR2 (germline): SGHNT, YYREEE (reference sequence). The V and J ends lost 5 bases and 8 bases respectively, with 19 bases between them. The CDR3 extends over 14 amino acids. The CDR3: CASSWAQASEGYTF. CDR3 in DNA: TGTGCCAGCAGTTGGGCGCAGGCCAGCGAGGGCTACACCTTC.

The chain couples TRBV4-3 to TRBJ2-2; D is possibly TRBD1 or TRBD2 (5 bases each). Between the trimmed V and J ends, which lost 4 bases and 4 bases, there was a span of 16 bases. The length of the CDR3 is 16 residues. Germline loops: CDR1 LGHNA, CDR2 YSLEER. CDR3 sequence reads: CASSPWGSGVTGELFF. CDR3 DNA sequence: TGCGCCAGCAGCCCCTGGGGGAGCGGCGTCACCGGGGAGCTGTTTTTT.

The chain joins TRBV19 to TRBJ1-1; D call uncertain. The CDR3 contains 13 residues. V lost 4 bases, J lost 4 bases, and 10 bases lay in between. The germline V gene has CDR1 LNHDA and CDR2 SQIVND (reference sequence). The CDR3: CASSRGLGTEAFF. CDR3 coding DNA: TGTGCCAGTAGTAGAGGGTTAGGCACTGAAGCTTTCTTT.

The chain links TRBV4-1 to TRBJ1-5; 9 bases line up with TRBD1. The CDR3 is 16 amino acids. Per germline, CDR1 MGHRA and CDR2 YSYEKL. The trim removed 3 bases at V and 7 bases at J, leaving 10 bases unmatched. CDR3 nucleotides: TGCGCCAGCAGCCAGGCAACAACAGGGGGCGGGCAGCCCCAGCATTTT. This sequence encodes CASSQATTGGGQPQHF.

J is TRBJ2-1 and V is TRBV4-1; D is unresolved. V was clipped by 1 base and J by 2 bases, with 12 bases between them. The CDR3 covers 16 residues. The germline V gene has CDR1 MGHRA and CDR2 YSYEKL. CDR3 region: CASSQGIVSTYNEQFF. In DNA, the CDR3 is TGCGCCAGCAGCCAAGGGATCGTGAGCACCTACAATGAGCAGTTCTTC.

This sequence joins TRBV5-6 and TRBJ2-7; no clear D. Germline V gives CDR1 SGHDT, CDR2 YYEEEE. V was shortened by 2 bases and J by 2 bases, with 2 bases between the two germline ends. This CDR3 region has 11 residues. CDR3 sequence reads: CASSFTYEQYF. CDR3 nucleotides: TGTGCCAGCAGCTTTACCTACGAGCAGTACTTC.

This clone came up once. The chain couples TRBV10-2 to TRBJ2-7, with TRBD2 matching 8 bases. This CDR3 has 15 residues. Germline V CDR1 and CDR2: WSHSY, SAAADI. Trimming took 6 bases from V and 2 from J; bases not matched to a gene: 9. The CDR3 sequence: CASRSEGTRAYEQYF. Written as DNA, the CDR3 is TGCGCCAGCAGATCCGAGGGGACTAGGGCCTACGAGCAGTACTTC.

V gene TRBV15 combines with J gene TRBJ2-5, with 7 bases that match TRBD2. The V gene's germline CDR1 is LNHNV and CDR2 YYDKDF (reference sequence). The CDR3 is 16 amino acids. The trim removed 1 base at V and 3 bases at J, leaving 8 bases unmatched. Written as DNA, the CDR3 is TGTGCCACCAGCAGAGTAGGATCAGGGAGGGAAGAGACCCAGTACTTC. Its protein is CATSRVGSGREETQYF.